The source of this TCR beta chain is a study of T cell responses to AZD1222 COVID-19 vaccine. For the study at large: Analysis merged second doses at about 4 or about 12 weeks.

As for this clone: Its antigen is not identified.

Study observations and caveats: The study found Spike-specific TCR breadth and depth rose after two AZD1222 doses. In the spike-specific TCR repertoire, nearly half reportedly target unmutated variant regions. Clonal diversity may have been underestimated, and the donors were mostly white British, with more females than males.

The data were produced by immunoSEQ multiplex PCR, yet TCRdb's version contains in-frame clones alone and is incomplete. The sample carries 100,000 to 130,000 clones, 89% recorded once. Sample: peripheral blood, taken on day 0 of AZD1222 vaccination. This TCR derives from an adult in good health.

The CDR3 nucleotides read TGTGCCAGCAGCTTTCTAGGGCAGGGGAAAAAACTGTTTTTT. Translating gives CASSFLGQGKKLFF. The chain couples TRBV7-8 to TRBJ1-4, with TRBD1 as a possible D gene (6 bases). Germline V gene data show CDR1 as SGHVS and CDR2 as FQNEAQ. Between the trimmed V and J ends, which lost 3 bases and 9 bases, there was a span of 14 bases. The CDR3 length is 14 residues.